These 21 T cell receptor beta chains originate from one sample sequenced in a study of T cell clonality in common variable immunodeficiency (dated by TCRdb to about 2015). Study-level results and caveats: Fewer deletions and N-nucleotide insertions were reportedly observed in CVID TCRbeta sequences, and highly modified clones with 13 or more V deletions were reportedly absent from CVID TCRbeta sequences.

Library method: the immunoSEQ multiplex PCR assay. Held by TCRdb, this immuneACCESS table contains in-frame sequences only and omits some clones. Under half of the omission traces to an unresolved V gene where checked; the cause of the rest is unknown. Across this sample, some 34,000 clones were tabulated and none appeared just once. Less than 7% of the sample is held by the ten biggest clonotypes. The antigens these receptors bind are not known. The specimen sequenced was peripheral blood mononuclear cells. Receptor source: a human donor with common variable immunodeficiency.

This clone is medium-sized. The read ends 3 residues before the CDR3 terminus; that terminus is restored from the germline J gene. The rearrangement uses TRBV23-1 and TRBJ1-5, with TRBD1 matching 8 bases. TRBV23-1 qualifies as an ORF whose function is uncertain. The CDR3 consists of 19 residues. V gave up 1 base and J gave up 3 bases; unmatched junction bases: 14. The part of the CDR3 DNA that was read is TGCGCCAGCAGTCAATGGCCTATAGGACAGGGTAGGGACAATCAGCCC. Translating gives CASSQWPIGQGRDNQP. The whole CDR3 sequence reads CASSQWPIGQGRDNQPQHF.

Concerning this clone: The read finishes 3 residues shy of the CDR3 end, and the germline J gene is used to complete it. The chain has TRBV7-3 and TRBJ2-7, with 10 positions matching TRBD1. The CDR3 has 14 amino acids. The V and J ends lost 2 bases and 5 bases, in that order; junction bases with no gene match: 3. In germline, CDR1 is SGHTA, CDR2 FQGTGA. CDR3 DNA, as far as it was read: TGTGCCAGCAGCTTAGGGGACAGGGGTGACGAG. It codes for CASSLGDRGDE. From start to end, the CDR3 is CASSLGDRGDEQYF.

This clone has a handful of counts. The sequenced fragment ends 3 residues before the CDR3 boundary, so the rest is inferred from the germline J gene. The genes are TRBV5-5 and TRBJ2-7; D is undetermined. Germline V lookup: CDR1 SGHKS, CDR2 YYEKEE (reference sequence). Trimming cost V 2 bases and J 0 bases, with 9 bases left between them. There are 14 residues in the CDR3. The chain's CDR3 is CASSLTVNSYEQYF. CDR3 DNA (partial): TGTGCCAGCAGCTTAACTGTCAACTCCTACGAG.

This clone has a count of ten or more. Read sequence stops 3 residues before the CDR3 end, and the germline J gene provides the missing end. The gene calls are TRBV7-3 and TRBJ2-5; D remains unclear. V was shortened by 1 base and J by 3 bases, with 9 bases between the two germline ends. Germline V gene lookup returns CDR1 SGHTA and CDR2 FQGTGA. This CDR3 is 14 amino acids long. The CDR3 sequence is CASSLIPSKETQYF. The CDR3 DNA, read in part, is TGTGCCAGCAGCTTAATTCCTAGTAAAGAGACC.

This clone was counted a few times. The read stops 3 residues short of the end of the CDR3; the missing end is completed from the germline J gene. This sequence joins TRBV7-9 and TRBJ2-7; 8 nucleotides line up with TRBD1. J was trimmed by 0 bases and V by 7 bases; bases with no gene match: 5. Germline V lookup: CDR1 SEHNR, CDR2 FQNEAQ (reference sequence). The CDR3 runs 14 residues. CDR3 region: CASIRQGNSYEQYF. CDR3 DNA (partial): TGTGCCAGCATAAGACAGGGGAACTCCTACGAG.

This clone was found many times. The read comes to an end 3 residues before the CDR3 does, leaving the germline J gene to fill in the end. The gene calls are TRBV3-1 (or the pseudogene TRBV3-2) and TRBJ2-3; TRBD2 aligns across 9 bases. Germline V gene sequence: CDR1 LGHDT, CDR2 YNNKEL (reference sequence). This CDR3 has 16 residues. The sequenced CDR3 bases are TGTGCCAGCAGCCAAGGGTTTGCTAGCGGGGTAGGCACG. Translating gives CASSQGFASGVGT. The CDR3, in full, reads CASSQGFASGVGTQYF.

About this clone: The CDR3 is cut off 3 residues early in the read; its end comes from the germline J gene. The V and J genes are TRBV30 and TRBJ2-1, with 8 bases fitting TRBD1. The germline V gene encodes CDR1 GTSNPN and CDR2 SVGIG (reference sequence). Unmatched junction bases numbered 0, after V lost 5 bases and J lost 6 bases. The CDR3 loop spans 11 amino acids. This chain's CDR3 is CAWDRGNEQFF. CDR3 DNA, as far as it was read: TGTGCCTGGGACAGGGGCAATGAG. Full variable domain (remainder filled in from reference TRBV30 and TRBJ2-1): SQTIHQWPATLVQPVGSPLSLECTVEGTSNPNLYWYRQAAGRGLQLLFYSVGIGQISSEVPQNLSASRPQDRQFILSSKKLLLSDSGFYLCAWDRGNEQFFGPGTRLTVL.

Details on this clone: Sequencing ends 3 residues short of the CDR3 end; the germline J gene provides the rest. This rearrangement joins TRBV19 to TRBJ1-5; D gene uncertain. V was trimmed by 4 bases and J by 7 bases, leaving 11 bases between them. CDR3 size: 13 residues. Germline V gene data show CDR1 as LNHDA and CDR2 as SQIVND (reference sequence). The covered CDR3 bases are TGTGCCAGTAGTACCCCCCCGCGCCAGCCC. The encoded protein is CASSTPPRQP. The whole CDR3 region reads CASSTPPRQPQHF.

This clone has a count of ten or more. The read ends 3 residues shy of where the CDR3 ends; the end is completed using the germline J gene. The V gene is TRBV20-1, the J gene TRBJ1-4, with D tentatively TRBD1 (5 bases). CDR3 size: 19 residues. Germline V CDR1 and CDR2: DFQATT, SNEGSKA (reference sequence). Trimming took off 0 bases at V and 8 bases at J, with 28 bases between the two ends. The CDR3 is CSARDRGDGGPGTSEKLFF. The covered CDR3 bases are TGCAGTGCTAGAGATCGGGGAGACGGGGGACCGGGGACCTCGGAAAAA.

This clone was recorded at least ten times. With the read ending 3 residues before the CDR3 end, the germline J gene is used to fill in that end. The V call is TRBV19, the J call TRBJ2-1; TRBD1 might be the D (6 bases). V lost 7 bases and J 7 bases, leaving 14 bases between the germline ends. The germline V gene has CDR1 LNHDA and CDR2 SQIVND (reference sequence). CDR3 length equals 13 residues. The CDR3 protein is CASTGTRGNEQFF. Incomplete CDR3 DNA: TGTGCCAGTACGGGGACAAGAGGGAATGAG.

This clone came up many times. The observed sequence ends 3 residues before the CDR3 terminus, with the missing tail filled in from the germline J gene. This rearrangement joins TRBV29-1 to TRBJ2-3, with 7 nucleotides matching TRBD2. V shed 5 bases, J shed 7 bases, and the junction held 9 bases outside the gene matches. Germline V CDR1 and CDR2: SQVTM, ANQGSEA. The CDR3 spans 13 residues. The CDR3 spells CSVLASGLNTQYF. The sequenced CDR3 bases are TGCAGCGTTTTGGCTAGCGGCTTAAATACG.

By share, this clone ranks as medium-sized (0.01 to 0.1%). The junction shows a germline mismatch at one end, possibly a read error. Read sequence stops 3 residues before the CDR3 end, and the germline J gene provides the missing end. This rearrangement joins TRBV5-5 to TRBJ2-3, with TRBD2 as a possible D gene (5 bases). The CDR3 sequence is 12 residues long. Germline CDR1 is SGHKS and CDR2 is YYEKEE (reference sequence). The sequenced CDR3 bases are TGTGCCAGCAGTTTGGGCGGGGATACG. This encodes CASSLGGDT. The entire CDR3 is CASSLGGDTQYF.

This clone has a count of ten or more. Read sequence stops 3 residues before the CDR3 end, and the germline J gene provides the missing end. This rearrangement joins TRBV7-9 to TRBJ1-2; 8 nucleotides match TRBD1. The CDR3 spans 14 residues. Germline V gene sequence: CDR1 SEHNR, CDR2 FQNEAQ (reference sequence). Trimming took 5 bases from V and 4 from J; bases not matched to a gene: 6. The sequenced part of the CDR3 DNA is TGTGCCAGCAGCCCACAGGGGGGGAGCTATGGC. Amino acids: CASSPQGGSYG. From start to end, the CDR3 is CASSPQGGSYGYTF.

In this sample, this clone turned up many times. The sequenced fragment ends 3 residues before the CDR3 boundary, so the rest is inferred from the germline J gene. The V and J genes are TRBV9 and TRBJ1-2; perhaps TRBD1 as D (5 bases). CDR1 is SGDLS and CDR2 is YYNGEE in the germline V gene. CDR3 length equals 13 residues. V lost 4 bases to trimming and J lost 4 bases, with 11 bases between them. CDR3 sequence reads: CASSPGTIYGYTF. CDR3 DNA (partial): TGTGCCAGCAGCCCTGGGACTATCTATGGC.

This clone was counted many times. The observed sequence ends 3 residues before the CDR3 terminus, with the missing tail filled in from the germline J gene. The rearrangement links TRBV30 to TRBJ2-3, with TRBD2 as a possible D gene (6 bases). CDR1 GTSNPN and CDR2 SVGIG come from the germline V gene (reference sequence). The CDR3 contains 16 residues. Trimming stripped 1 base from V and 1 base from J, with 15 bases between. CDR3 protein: CAWSEGGHGGTDTQYF. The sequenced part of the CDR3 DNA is TGTGCCTGGAGTGAGGGAGGACATGGGGGCACAGATACG.

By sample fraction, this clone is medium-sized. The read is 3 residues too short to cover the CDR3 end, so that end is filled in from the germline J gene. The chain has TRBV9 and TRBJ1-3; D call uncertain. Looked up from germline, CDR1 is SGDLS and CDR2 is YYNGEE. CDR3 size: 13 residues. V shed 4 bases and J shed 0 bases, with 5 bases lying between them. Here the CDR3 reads CASSPDSGNTIYF. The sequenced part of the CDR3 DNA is TGTGCCAGCAGCCCAGACTCTGGAAACACC.

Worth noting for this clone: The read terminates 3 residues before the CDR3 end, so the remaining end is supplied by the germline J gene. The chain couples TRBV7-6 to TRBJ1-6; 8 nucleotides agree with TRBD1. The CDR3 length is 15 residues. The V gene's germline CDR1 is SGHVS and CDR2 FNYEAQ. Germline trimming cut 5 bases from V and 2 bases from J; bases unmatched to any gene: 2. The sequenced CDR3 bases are TGTGCCAGCAGCCTGACAGGGGCCTATAATTCACCC. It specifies CASSLTGAYNSP. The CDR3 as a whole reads CASSLTGAYNSPLHF.

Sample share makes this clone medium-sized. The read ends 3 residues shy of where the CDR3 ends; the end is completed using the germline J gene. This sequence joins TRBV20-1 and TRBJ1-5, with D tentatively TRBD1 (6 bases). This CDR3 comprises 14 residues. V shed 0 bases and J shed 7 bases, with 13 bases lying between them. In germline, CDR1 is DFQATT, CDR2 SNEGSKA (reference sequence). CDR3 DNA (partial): TGCAGTGCTAGAGATCAGGGGATGGGGCAGCCC. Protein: CSARDQGMGQP. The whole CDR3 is CSARDQGMGQPQHF.

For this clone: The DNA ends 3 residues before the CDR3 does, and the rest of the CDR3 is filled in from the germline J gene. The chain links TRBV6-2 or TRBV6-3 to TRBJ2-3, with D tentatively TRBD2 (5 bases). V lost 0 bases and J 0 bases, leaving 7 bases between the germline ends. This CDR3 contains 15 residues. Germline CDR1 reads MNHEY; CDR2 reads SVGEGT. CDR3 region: CASSYSGGSTDTQYF. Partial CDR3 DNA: TGTGCCAGCAGTTACTCGGGCGGGAGCACAGATACG.

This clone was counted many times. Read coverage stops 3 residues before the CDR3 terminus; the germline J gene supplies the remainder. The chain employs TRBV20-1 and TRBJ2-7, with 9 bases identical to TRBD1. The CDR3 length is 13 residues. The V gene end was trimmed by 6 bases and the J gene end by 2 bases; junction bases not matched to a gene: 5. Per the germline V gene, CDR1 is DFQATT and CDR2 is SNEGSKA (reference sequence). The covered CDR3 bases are TGCAGTGCCCCCAGGGACAGGGCCTACGAG. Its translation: CSAPRDRAYE. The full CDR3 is CSAPRDRAYEQYF.

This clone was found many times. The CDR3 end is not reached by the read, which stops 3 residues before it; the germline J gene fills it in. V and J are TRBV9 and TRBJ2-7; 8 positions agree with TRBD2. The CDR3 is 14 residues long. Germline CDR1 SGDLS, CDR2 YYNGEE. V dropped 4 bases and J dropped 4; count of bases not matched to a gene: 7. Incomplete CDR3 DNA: TGTGCCAGCAGCCCAAGCGGGAGTCGGTACGAG. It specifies CASSPSGSRYE. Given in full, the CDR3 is CASSPSGSRYEQYF.